The 23 T cell receptor beta chains reported below all come from one sample, sequenced in a study of T cells after yellow fever vaccination (dated by TCRdb to between 2017 and 2020). Library preparation was by 5' RACE. Sequencing was carried out with an Illumina HiSeq 2500. TCRdb took the public reads, trimmed them with fastp at Q25, ran MiXCR for clone calling and kept in-frame beta chains. Every CDR3 protein is listed once, alongside the most common genes and DNA of its rows. The sample contains nearly 350,000 distinct CDR3 sequences, roughly 8.3% of them found a single time. 15% to 20% of the sample lies in the top ten. The treatment or condition label here, explained by the study, means: live attenuated yellow fever vaccine strain. The input for sequencing was PBMCs, taken roughly 45 days after the first yellow fever vaccination. Every receptor here comes from a man younger than 35 who received the YFV17D yellow fever vaccine.

A word on this clonotype: Possible read error: a much larger clone is one base away. The chain employs TRBV20-1 and TRBJ2-7; perhaps TRBD2 as D (5 bases). Germline CDR1 DFQATT, CDR2 SNEGSKA (reference sequence). The CDR3 has 11 amino acids. The V end lost 2 bases, the J end lost 3 bases, and 5 bases lay between the germline ends. CDR3 bases: TGCAGTGCTAGACGGGGCTACGAGCAGTACTTC. Protein product: CSARRGYEQYF.

The chain has TRBV4-3 and TRBJ1-1, with a possible D match to TRBD1 (6 bases). This CDR3 comprises 15 residues. With 0 bases removed from V and 6 bases from J, the gap between germline ends came to 14 bases. Germline V gene lookup returns CDR1 LGHNA and CDR2 YSLEER. CDR3 in DNA: TGCGCCAGCAGCCAAGAAGGCCAGGGGTACGCTGAAGCTTTCTTT. Amino acids: CASSQEGQGYAEAFF.

This rearrangement joins TRBV7-9 to TRBJ2-2; D might be TRBD1 (7 bases). Germline-derived CDR1 and CDR2 are SEHNR and FQNEAQ (reference sequence). V shed 4 bases and J shed 1 base, with 10 bases lying between them. CDR3 length: 15 amino acids. The CDR3 loop is CASSWRDRNTGELFF. As DNA, the CDR3 is TGTGCCAGCAGCTGGAGGGACAGGAACACCGGGGAGCTGTTTTTT.

There are a few counts of this clonotype. The chain recombines TRBV9 with TRBJ1-2, with 11 bases identical to TRBD1. Germline CDR1 SGDLS, CDR2 YYNGEE. This CDR3 region has 15 residues. The trim removed 4 bases at V and 4 bases at J, leaving 6 bases unmatched. CDR3 loop: CASSPGDRGAYGYTF. For the CDR3, the DNA is TGTGCCAGCAGCCCAGGGGACAGGGGGGCCTATGGCTACACCTTC.

This sequence joins TRBV19 and TRBJ2-7; D gene uncertain. This CDR3 comprises 12 residues. Germline CDR1 is LNHDA and CDR2 is SQIVND (reference sequence). V was shortened by 3 bases and J by 7 bases, with 10 bases between the two germline ends. The CDR3 DNA follows: TGTGCCAGTAGTATGTTGGCCGCGGAGCAGTACTTC. Protein product: CASSMLAAEQYF. Based on the CDR3 plus reference TRBV19 and TRBJ2-7, the full variable domain is DGGITQSPKYLFRKEGQNVTLSCEQNLNHDAMYWYRQDPGQGLRLIYYSQIVNDFQKGDIAEGYSVSREKKESFPLTVTSAQKNPTAFYLCASSMLAAEQYFGPGTRLTVT.

This chain connects TRBV5-5 to TRBJ1-2; 8 bases line up with TRBD1. There are 15 residues in the CDR3. Germline V gene lookup returns CDR1 SGHKS and CDR2 YYEKEE (reference sequence). Trimming took 3 bases from V and 0 from J; bases not matched to a gene: 4. This chain's CDR3 is CASSYRGTTNYGYTF. In nucleotides, the CDR3 is TGTGCCAGCAGCTACAGGGGGACGACTAACTATGGCTACACCTTC. Looking up the rest from reference TRBV5-5 and TRBJ1-2 gives the full variable domain: DAGVTQSPTHLIKTRGQQVTLRCSPISGHKSVSWYQQVLGQGPQFIFQYYEKEERGRGNFPDRFSARQFPNYSSELNVNALLLGDSALYLCASSYRGTTNYGYTFGSGTRLTVV.

This clonotype has only a few counts. V is TRBV29-1 and J is TRBJ2-5; D ambiguous. Germline loops: CDR1 SQVTM, CDR2 ANQGSEA. The length of the CDR3 is 14 residues. V lost 6 bases and J lost 0, with 14 bases in between. This CDR3 is CSVPAYQYQETQYF. In DNA form, the CDR3 reads TGCAGCGTCCCCGCGTACCAGTACCAAGAGACCCAGTACTTC.

The sample holds many counts of this clonotype. The gene calls are TRBV7-3 and TRBJ2-1, with TRBD2 matching over 8 bases. Trimming cost V 1 base and J 0 bases; bases outside gene matches: 2. In germline, CDR1 is SGHTA, CDR2 FQGTGA. This CDR3 comprises 16 residues. The CDR3 sequence: CASSLMAGGSYNEQFF. The CDR3 nucleotides read TGTGCCAGCAGCTTAATGGCGGGGGGCTCCTACAATGAGCAGTTCTTC.

This clonotype was detected only a few times. This sequence joins TRBV5-1 and TRBJ2-3; TRBD2 aligns across 7 bases. V lost 4 bases, J lost 4 bases, and 9 bases stayed unmatched. CDR1 and CDR2 from the germline V gene are SGHRS and YFSETQ. CDR3 size: 15 residues. The chain's CDR3 is CASSPQRGDADTQYF. As DNA, the CDR3 is TGCGCCAGCAGCCCCCAACGGGGGGATGCAGATACGCAGTATTTT.

V is TRBV12-3 or TRBV12-4 and J is TRBJ1-6; TRBD1 matches 8 bases. V shed 5 bases and J 5 bases; nucleotides not matched to a gene: 11. The CDR3 has 17 residues. The CDR3 protein is CASSSLDREDDNSPLHF. The DNA of the CDR3 is TGTGCCAGCAGTAGCCTGGACAGGGAGGACGATAATTCACCCCTCCACTTT.

The V gene is TRBV28, the J gene TRBJ1-5; 7 bases agree with TRBD1. The V and J ends lost 7 bases and 7 bases, in that order; junction bases with no gene match: 13. CDR1 and CDR2 from the germline V gene are MDHEN and SYDVKM. The CDR3 is made up of 15 amino acids. CDR3 region: CASTPTDRSDQPQHF. DNA for the CDR3: TGTGCCAGCACTCCGACGGACAGGTCAGACCAGCCCCAGCATTTT.

This clonotype has a count of ten or more. The rearrangement links TRBV11-2 to TRBJ2-5, with TRBD2 identical over 7 bases. Losses at the gene ends were 5 bases for V and 4 bases for J; bases not matched to a gene: 7. Per germline, CDR1 SGHAT and CDR2 FQNNGV. This CDR3 is built from 14 residues. The CDR3 protein is CASSPRAGRETQYF. As DNA, the CDR3 is TGTGCCAGCAGCCCCAGAGCGGGGCGAGAGACCCAGTACTTC.

This clonotype was observed a few times. CDR3: CASSLNSGGYQETQYF. The CDR3 bases are TGTGCCAGCTCTCTGAATAGCGGGGGGTACCAAGAGACCCAGTACTTC. The chain uses TRBV18 and TRBJ2-5; 10 positions match TRBD2. The CDR3 length is 16 residues. Germline V gene lookup returns CDR1 KGHSH and CDR2 LQKENI. Trimming took 6 bases from V and 0 from J; bases not matched to a gene: 7.

The J gene is TRBJ2-3, the V gene TRBV7-2; 11 positions agree with TRBD1. The V gene's germline CDR1 is SGHTA and CDR2 FQGNSA. CDR3 length equals 15 residues. V dropped 5 bases and J dropped 7; count of bases not matched to a gene: 8. The CDR3, as DNA: TGTGCCAGCAGCCGTGCCGGGACAGGGGGGAATACGCAGTATTTT. Protein: CASSRAGTGGNTQYF.

This clonotype was counted only a few times. The V gene is TRBV3-1, the J gene TRBJ2-1; 13 nucleotides agree with TRBD2. V was clipped by 8 bases and J by 2 bases; unmatched bases: 6. This CDR3 comprises 16 residues. CDR1 LGHDT and CDR2 YNNKEL come from the germline V gene (reference sequence). The DNA for the CDR3 is TGTGCCAGCTCACTAGCGGGGGGGATAACCTACAATGAGCAGTTCTTC. It codes for CASSLAGGITYNEQFF.

This clonotype has only a few counts. This rearrangement joins TRBV20-1 to TRBJ2-5; maybe TRBD1 (6 bases). V gave up 3 bases and J gave up 6 bases, with 14 bases separating them. The CDR3 extends over 13 amino acids. Germline CDR1 is DFQATT and CDR2 is SNEGSKA (reference sequence). The CDR3 spells CSARSGAVKTQYF. In DNA form, the CDR3 reads TGCAGTGCTAGGTCAGGGGCCGTGAAGACCCAGTACTTC.

The table lists this clonotype with a few counts. This chain uses TRBV7-9 with TRBJ2-7, with TRBD2 identical over 8 bases. The length of the CDR3 is 15 residues. The junction had 4 bases not matched to a gene; V was cut back by 1 base and J by 2 bases. CDR1 SEHNR and CDR2 FQNEAQ come from the germline V gene (reference sequence). The CDR3 is CASSLVAGTAYEQYV. CDR3 in DNA: TGTGCCAGCAGCTTAGTAGCGGGGACCGCCTACGAGCAGTACGTC.

This clonotype is deemed medium-sized. V and J are TRBV4-2 and TRBJ2-2; possibly TRBD1 or TRBD2 for D (5 bases each). Per germline, CDR1 LGHNA and CDR2 YNFKEQ. V lost 0 bases and J lost 4, with 12 bases in between. The CDR3 consists of 16 residues. CDR3 bases: TGTGCCAGCAGCCAAGAGGGGGACCCCTCCACCGGGGAGCTGTTTTTT. This translates into CASSQEGDPSTGELFF.

This clonotype was recorded many times. The chain links TRBV4-3 to TRBJ2-5, with a weak D call TRBD1 (6 bases). This CDR3 comprises 15 residues. The germline V gene has CDR1 LGHNA and CDR2 YSLEER. V shed 0 bases and J shed 5 bases, with 13 bases lying between them. This CDR3 reads CASSQDITGWETQYF. The DNA for the CDR3 is TGCGCCAGCAGCCAAGATATTACAGGGTGGGAGACCCAGTACTTC.

This clonotype was found a few times. The chain has TRBV5-1 and TRBJ2-3; the match to TRBD1 covers 7 bases. J was trimmed by 1 base and V by 2 bases; bases with no gene match: 4. Germline lookup yields CDR1 SGHRS and CDR2 YFSETQ. This CDR3 has 15 residues. The CDR3: CASSLGQAGTDTQYF. As DNA, the CDR3 is TGCGCCAGCAGCTTAGGACAGGCGGGCACAGATACGCAGTATTTT.

V usage is TRBV28 and J usage is TRBJ2-7; TRBD1 agrees at 7 bases. The germline V gene encodes CDR1 MDHEN and CDR2 SYDVKM. V was pared by 6 bases and J by 5 bases, with 4 bases of the junction left unmatched. The CDR3 is made up of 12 amino acids. CDR3 sequence reads: CASSNRGHEQYV. CDR3 bases: TGTGCCAGCAGCAACAGGGGCCACGAGCAGTACGTC.

This clonotype appeared a few times. The chain couples TRBV7-9 to TRBJ2-5; TRBD2 agrees at 7 bases. The CDR3 loop spans 13 amino acids. Unmatched junction bases numbered 3, after V lost 5 bases and J lost 3 bases. Germline V lookup: CDR1 SEHNR, CDR2 FQNEAQ (reference sequence). The CDR3 DNA is TGTGCCAGCAGCGAGCGGGGAGAAGAGACCCAGTACTTC. Its protein product is CASSERGEETQYF.

This clonotype was detected only a few times. The genes are TRBV20-1 and TRBJ1-5; D is unresolved. This CDR3 contains 12 residues. V shed 6 bases and J shed 2 bases, with 8 bases lying between them. Germline CDR1 reads DFQATT; CDR2 reads SNEGSKA (reference sequence). For the CDR3, the DNA is TGCAGTGCCAGTGAGCGCAATCAGCCCCAGCATTTT. Its protein is CSASERNQPQHF.